The rows below give T cell receptor beta chains drawn from one sample of a study of shared clonotypes between healthy human individuals. Produced via immunoSEQ multiplex PCR; TCRdb's table is partial and in-frame only. The sample lists roughly 400,000 clones; 90% to 97% were seen once. The sample taken for sequencing was memory CD8+ T cells sorted from blood. The receptors come from a man aged 30-40 years in good health. Each CDR3 is given with its conserved first and last residue. Each record gives: J gene, clone size, V gene, D gene, CDR3 DNA, CDR3 protein. D genes are given only for firm matches. Part of the rows lack a size; the others show once, few, many or a class for expanded clones.

TRBJ2-1 | - | TRBV5-1 | TRBD1 | TGCGCCAGCAGCCAAGGGACAGGCACCTACAATGAGCAGTTCTTC | CASSQGTGTYNEQFF
TRBJ2-7 | - | TRBV7-2 | - | TGTGCCAGCAGCTTAATACACGACTTCTCCTACGAGCAGTACTTC | CASSLIHDFSYEQYF
TRBJ1-5 | - | TRBV27 | - | TGTGCCAGCAGCTTATCTCGGCAAGGGGGGCAGCCCCAGCATTTT | CASSLSRQGGQPQHF
TRBJ2-1 | - | TRBV6-1 | - | TGTGCCAGCGCATCACTTTCGTCCTCGAACAATGAGCAGTTCTTC | CASASLSSSNNEQFF
TRBJ2-1 | - | TRBV5-4 | TRBD2 | TGTGCCAGCAGCCTAGCGGAAGAGCAGTTCTTC | CASSLAEEQFF
TRBJ2-5 | - | TRBV5-1 | TRBD2 | TGCGCCAGCAGCGGGACTAGCGGGAGAGAGACCCAGTACTTC | CASSGTSGRETQYF
TRBJ2-2 | - | TRBV5-1 | TRBD2 | TGCGCCAGCAGCTTGCGGCTAGCGGGAGGACTTACCGGGGAGCTGTTTTTT | CASSLRLAGGLTGELFF
TRBJ1-5 | - | TRBV6-1 | - | TGTGCCAGCAGTTTTACTTCCGATCAGCCCCAGCATTTT | CASSFTSDQPQHF
TRBJ1-2 | - | TRBV7-9 | - | TGTGCCAGCAGCTACAGGGACGGAAATGGCTACACCTTC | CASSYRDGNGYTF
TRBJ2-4 | - | TRBV6-5 | TRBD2 | TGTGCCAGCAGTTTTCGTCTAACTAGCGGGAGACAGTACTTC | CASSFRLTSGRQYF
TRBJ2-7 | - | TRBV11-2 | TRBD2 | TGTGCCAGCAGCGCAAGCCCGGGAGGGCTTGAGCAGTACTTC | CASSASPGGLEQYF
TRBJ1-6 | - | TRBV2 | - | TGTGCCAGCAGTGTATGGCAGCCATATAATTCACCCCTCCACTTT | CASSVWQPYNSPLHF
TRBJ2-1 | - | TRBV6-5 | TRBD2 | TGTGCCAGCAGTTACTCCGGACTAGCGGGACTAAATGAGCAGTTCTTC | CASSYSGLAGLNEQFF
TRBJ1-5 | - | TRBV19 | - | TGTGCCAGTACCGGGGGGCTAAGCCAGCCCCAGCATTTT | CASTGGLSQPQHF
TRBJ1-2 | - | TRBV5-1 | - | TGCGCCAGCAGCTTGGCGGGGTCCTATGGCTACACCTTC | CASSLAGSYGYTF
TRBJ2-2 | - | TRBV19 | - | TGTGCCAGTAGTCGGGGCTTACGGCAGAACACCGGGGAGCTGTTTTTT | CASSRGLRQNTGELFF
TRBJ2-1 | - | TRBV27 | TRBD2 | TGTGCCAGCAGTTTAAGCACTAGCGGGTTTGAGCAGTTCTTC | CASSLSTSGFEQFF
TRBJ2-3 | once | TRBV27 | - | TGTGCCAGCAGTTTTGGGTTAGGGGAAGGCACAGATACGCAGTATTTT | CASSFGLGEGTDTQYF
TRBJ1-1 | - | TRBV5-1 | - | TGCGCCAGCAGCTTGGAGGGGGGCCTAGCTTTCTTT | CASSLEGGLAFF
TRBJ2-3 | - | TRBV11-2 | - | TGTGCCAGCAGCTTATGGGGGGTGAGCACAGATACGCAGTATTTT | CASSLWGVSTDTQYF
TRBJ1-5 | once | TRBV19 | - | TGTGCCAGTAACCAAGTGGGGTTTAGCAATCAGCCCCAGCATTTT | CASNQVGFSNQPQHF
TRBJ2-5 | - | TRBV29-1 | - | TGCAGCGTTGAACGGGGGGAGACCCAGTACTTC | CSVERGETQYF
TRBJ2-1 | once | TRBV7-9 | - | TGTGCCAGCAGCCCCGCTATAAATGAGCAGTTCTTC | CASSPAINEQFF
TRBJ2-7 | - | TRBV6-1 | - | TGTGCCAGCAGTGAAGTGGGGAACAGGGCGCCTGCATACGAGCAGTACTTC | CASSEVGNRAPAYEQYF
TRBJ2-3 | - | TRBV2 | TRBD1 | TGTGCCATCCACCGGGACAGGGGCACAGATACGCAGTATTTT | CAIHRDRGTDTQYF
TRBJ2-3 | once | TRBV13 | TRBD2 | TGTGCCAGCAGTCGGGAGGGTCCGGCCGGAGATACGCAGTATTTT | CASSREGPAGDTQYF
TRBJ2-3 | - | TRBV9 | TRBD2 | TGTGCCAGCAGCGTAGGGGGAACGGGAGGGACGCAGTATTTT | CASSVGGTGGTQYF
TRBJ1-1 | - | TRBV9 | - | TGTGCCAGCAGCGTCGACCGGAACACTGAAGCTTTCTTT | CASSVDRNTEAFF
TRBJ2-5 | - | TRBV5-1 | - | TGCGCCAGCAGCAAATTCGGGGGGCGCACTGTGCAAGAGACCCAGTACTTC | CASSKFGGRTVQETQYF
TRBJ1-2 | - | TRBV10-3 | TRBD1 | TGTGCCATCCGGACAGGAAGCACCTTC | CAIRTGSTF
TRBJ2-7 | - | TRBV27 | - | TGTGCCAGCAGTAAAACCGGGACACTTCCCTACGAGCAGTACTTC | CASSKTGTLPYEQYF
TRBJ2-1 | once | TRBV6-4 | - | TGTGCCAGCAGTGACCCACAGGGTACTGCCAATGAGCAGTTCTTC | CASSDPQGTANEQFF
TRBJ2-3 | - | TRBV28 | - | TGTGCCAGCAGTTTGGTTGGCAGGGAAACAGATACGCAGTATTTT | CASSLVGRETDTQYF
TRBJ2-7 | - | TRBV20-1 | - | TGCTTGGCCGGGAGAGGGTACGAGCAGTACTTC | CLAGRGYEQYF
TRBJ1-5 | - | TRBV7-9 | TRBD1 | TGTGCCAGCAGCACGGGACAGGGGGCAAATCAGCCCCAGCATTTT | CASSTGQGANQPQHF
TRBJ2-1 | - | TRBV28 | - | TGTGCCAGCAGTCTCCTTGGGGGCTACAATGAGCAGTTCTTC | CASSLLGGYNEQFF
TRBJ1-1 | - | TRBV28 | - | TGTGCCACTATGCCGGCGTACGGTGGGGGGGCTTTCTTT | CATMPAYGGGAFF
TRBJ1-1 | - | TRBV14 | - | TGTGCCAGCAGCCAACTTGGGGGGGAAGCTTTCTTT | CASSQLGGEAFF
TRBJ2-5 | - | TRBV5-1 | - | TGCGCCAGCAGCTTGGGTGGGATAGGAGAGACCCAGTACTTC | CASSLGGIGETQYF
TRBJ2-1 | - | TRBV7-6 | - | TGTGCCAGCAGCTTAGATTTCCTCGATGAGCAGTTCTTC | CASSLDFLDEQFF
TRBJ2-1 | - | TRBV25-1 | - | TGTGCCAGCAGTGAATTTGACGCGGGAAATGAGCAGTTCTTC | CASSEFDAGNEQFF